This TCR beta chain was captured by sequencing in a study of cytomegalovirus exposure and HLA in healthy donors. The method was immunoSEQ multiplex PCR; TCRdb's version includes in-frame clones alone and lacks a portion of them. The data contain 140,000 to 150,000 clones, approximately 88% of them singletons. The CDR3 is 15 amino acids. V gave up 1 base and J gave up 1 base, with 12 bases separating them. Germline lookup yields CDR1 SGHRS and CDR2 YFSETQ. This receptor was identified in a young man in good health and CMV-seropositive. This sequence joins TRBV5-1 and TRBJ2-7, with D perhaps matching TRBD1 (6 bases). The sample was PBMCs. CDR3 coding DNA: TGCGCCAGCAGCTTGTCCACAGGGTGGTCCTACGAGCAGTACTTC. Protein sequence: CASSLSTGWSYEQYF.